The count of the clone carrying this T cell receptor beta chain is one. V was shortened by 5 bases and J by 7 bases, with 15 bases between the two germline ends. This CDR3 has 14 residues. CDR1 and CDR2 from the germline V gene are MNHEY and SVGAGI. Sequencing used immunoSEQ multiplex PCR; TCRdb keeps in-frame clones, though not all of them. The repertoire holds approximately 70,000 clones, with 91% as singletons. The sample originates from a study of T cell changes during pregnancy in multiple sclerosis. The sequenced sample was peripheral blood, obtained in the first trimester of pregnancy. The TCR originated in a female donor with multiple sclerosis, enrolled in a pregnancy study. The chain joins TRBV6-5 to TRBJ1-5; possibly TRBD1 for D (6 bases). CDR3 sequence reads: CASSTGTKVQPQHF. Here the CDR3 DNA reads TGTGCCAGCAGTACCGGGACAAAAGTGCAGCCCCAGCATTTT.